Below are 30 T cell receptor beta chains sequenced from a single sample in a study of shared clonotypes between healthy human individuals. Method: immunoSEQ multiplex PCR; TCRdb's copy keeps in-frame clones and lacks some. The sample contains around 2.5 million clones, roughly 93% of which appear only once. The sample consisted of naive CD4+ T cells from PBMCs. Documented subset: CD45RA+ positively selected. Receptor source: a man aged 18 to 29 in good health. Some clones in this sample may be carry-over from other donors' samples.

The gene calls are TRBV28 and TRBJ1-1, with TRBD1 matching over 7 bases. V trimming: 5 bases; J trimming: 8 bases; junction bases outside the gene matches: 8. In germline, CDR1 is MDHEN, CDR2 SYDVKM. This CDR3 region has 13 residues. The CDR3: CASSVPGQREAFF. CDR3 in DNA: TGTGCCAGCAGTGTACCGGGACAGAGAGAAGCTTTCTTT.

In nucleotides, the CDR3 is TGTGCCAGCAGCTTAAAGATAGCGGGAGGATCAGATACGCAGTATTTT. It is translated as CASSLKIAGGSDTQYF. The chain is built from TRBV11-2 and TRBJ2-3; TRBD2 matches 10 bases. V trimming: 2 bases; J trimming: 4 bases; junction bases outside the gene matches: 6. CDR1 SGHAT and CDR2 FQNNGV come from the germline V gene. This CDR3 contains 16 residues.

The CDR3 nucleotides read TGTGCCAGCAGCATGAGCCTTGGGAATGAGCAGTTCTTC. It yields the protein CASSMSLGNEQFF. The rearrangement uses TRBV7-3 and TRBJ2-1; D is uncertain. Deletions cut 5 bases from V and 7 bases from J, with 12 bases between. Per the germline V gene, CDR1 is SGHTA and CDR2 is FQGTGA. This CDR3 has 13 amino acids.

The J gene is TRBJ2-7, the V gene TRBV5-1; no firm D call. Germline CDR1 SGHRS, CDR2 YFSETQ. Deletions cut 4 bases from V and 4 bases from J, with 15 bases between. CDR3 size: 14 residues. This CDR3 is CASSVRTPGYEQYF. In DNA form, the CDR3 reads TGCGCCAGCAGCGTACGTACCCCCGGGTACGAGCAGTACTTC. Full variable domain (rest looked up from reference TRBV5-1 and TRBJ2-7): KAGVTQTPRYLIKTRGQQVTLSCSPISGHRSVSWYQQTPGQGLQFLFEYFSETQRNKGNFPGRFSGRQFSNSRSEMNVSTLELGDSALYLCASSVRTPGYEQYFGPGTRLTVT.

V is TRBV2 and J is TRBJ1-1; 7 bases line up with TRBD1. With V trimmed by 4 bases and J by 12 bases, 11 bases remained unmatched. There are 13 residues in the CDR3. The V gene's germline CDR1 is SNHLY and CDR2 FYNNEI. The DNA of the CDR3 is TGTGCCAGCAGTGGTACAGGGGCGCAGGTATCTTTCTTT. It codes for CASSGTGAQVSFF. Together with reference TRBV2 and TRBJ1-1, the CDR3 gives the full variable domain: EPEVTQTPSHQVTQMGQEVILRCVPISNHLYFYWYRQILGQKVEFLVSFYNNEISEKSEIFDDQFSVERPDGSNFTLKIRSTKLEDSAMYFCASSGTGAQVSFFGQGTRLTVV.

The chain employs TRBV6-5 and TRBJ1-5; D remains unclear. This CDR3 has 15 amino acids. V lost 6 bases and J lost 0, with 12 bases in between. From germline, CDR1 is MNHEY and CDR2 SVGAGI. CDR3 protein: CASSRSLYSNQPQHF. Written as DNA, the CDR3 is TGTGCCAGCAGCCGCTCCCTTTATAGCAATCAGCCCCAGCATTTT.

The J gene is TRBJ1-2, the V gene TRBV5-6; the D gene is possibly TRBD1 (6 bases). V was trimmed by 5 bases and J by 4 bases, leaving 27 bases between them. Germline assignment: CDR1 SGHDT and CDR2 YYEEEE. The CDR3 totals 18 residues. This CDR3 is CASRIYLESGRGPYGYTF. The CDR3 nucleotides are TGTGCCAGCAGGATATACTTGGAATCGGGCAGGGGTCCCTATGGCTACACCTTC.

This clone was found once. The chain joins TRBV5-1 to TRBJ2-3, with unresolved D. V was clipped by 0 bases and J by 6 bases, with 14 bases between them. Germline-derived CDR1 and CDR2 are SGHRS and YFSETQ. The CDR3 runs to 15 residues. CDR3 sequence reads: CASSLASRAVDTQYF. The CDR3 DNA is TGCGCCAGCAGCTTGGCCTCACGGGCAGTCGATACGCAGTATTTT.

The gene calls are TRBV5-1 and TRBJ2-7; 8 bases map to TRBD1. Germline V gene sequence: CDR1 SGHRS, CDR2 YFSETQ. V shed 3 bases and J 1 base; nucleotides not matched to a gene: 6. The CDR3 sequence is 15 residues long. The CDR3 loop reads CASSSQGARSYEQYF. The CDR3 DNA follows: TGCGCCAGCAGCTCCCAGGGGGCGCGGTCCTACGAGCAGTACTTC.

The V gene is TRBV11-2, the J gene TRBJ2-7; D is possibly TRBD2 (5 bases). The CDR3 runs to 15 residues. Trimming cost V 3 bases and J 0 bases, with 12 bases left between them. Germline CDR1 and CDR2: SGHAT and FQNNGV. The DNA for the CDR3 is TGTGCCAGCAGCTTCGACGACTACCTCTCCTACGAGCAGTACTTC. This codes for CASSFDDYLSYEQYF.

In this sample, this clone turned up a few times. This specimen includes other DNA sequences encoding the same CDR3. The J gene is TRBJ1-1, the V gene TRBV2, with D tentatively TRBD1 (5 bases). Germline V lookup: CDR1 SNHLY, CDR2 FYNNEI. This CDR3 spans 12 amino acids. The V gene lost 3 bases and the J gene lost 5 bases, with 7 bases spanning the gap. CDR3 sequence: CASSDRATEAFF. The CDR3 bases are TGTGCCAGCAGTGACAGGGCGACTGAAGCTTTCTTT.

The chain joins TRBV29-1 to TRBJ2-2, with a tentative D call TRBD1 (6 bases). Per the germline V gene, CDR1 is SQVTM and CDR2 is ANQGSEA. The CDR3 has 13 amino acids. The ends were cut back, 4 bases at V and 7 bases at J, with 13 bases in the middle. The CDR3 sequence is CSVGEGVGGELFF. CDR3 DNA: TGCAGCGTTGGTGAGGGGGTGGGCGGGGAGCTGTTTTTT.

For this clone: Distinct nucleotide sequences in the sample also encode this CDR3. The CDR3 sequence: CASSLGGNSNQPQHF. CDR3 in DNA: TGTGCCAGCAGTTTGGGGGGGAATAGCAATCAGCCCCAGCATTTT. V is TRBV28 and J is TRBJ1-5, with D perhaps TRBD1 (5 bases). V lost 3 bases and J lost 0, with 9 bases in between. The CDR3 extends over 15 amino acids. Germline loops: CDR1 MDHEN, CDR2 SYDVKM.

CDR3 in DNA: TGTGCCAGCAGACCTGGACTAGCGGAGGACTACGAGCAGTACTTC. It translates to CASRPGLAEDYEQYF. The chain combines TRBV5-4 with TRBJ2-7; 10 nucleotides agree with TRBD2. Per germline, CDR1 SGHNT and CDR2 YYREEE (reference sequence). The CDR3 is made up of 15 amino acids. Trimming cost V 5 bases and J 3 bases; bases outside gene matches: 8.

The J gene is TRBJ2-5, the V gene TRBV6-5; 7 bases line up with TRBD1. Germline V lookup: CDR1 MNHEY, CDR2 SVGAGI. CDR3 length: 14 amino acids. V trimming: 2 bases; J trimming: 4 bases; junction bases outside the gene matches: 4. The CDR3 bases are TGTGCCAGCAGTTACAGGGGGCGCAGAGAGACCCAGTACTTC. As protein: CASSYRGRRETQYF.

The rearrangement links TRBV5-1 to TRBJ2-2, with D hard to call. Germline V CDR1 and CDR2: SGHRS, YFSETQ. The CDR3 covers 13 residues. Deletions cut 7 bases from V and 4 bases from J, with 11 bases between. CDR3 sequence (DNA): TGCGCCAGCCAACGTGGCGCCACCGGGGAGCTGTTTTTT. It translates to CASQRGATGELFF. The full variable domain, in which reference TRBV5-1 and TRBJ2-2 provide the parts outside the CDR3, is KAGVTQTPRYLIKTRGQQVTLSCSPISGHRSVSWYQQTPGQGLQFLFEYFSETQRNKGNFPGRFSGRQFSNSRSEMNVSTLELGDSALYLCASQRGATGELFFGEGSRLTVL.

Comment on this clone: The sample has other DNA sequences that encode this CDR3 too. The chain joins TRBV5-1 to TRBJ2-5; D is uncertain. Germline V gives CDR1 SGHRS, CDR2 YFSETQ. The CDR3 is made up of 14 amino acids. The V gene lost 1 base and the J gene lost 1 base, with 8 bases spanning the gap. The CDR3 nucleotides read TGCGCCAGCAGCTTGTTGTCAGCCCAAGAGACCCAGTACTTC. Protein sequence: CASSLLSAQETQYF.

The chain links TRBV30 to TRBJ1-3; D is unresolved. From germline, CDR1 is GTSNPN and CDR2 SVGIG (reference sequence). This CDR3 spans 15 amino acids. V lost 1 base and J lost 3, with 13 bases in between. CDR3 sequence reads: CAWSDFRRRGNTIYF. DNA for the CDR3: TGTGCCTGGAGTGATTTCCGGAGACGTGGAAACACCATATATTTT.

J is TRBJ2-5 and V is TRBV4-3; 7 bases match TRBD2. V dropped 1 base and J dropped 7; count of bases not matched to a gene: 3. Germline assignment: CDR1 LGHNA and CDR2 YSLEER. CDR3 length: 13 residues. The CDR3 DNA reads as TGCGCCAGCAGCCAAGGACCGGGAGGGACCCAGTACTTC. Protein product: CASSQGPGGTQYF.

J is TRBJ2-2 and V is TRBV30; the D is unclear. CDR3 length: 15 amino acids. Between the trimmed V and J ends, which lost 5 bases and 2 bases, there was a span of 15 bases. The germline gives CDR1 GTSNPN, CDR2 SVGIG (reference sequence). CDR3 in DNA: TGTGCCTGGGGATTAGCTAATATTAACACCGGGGAGCTGTTTTTT. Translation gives CAWGLANINTGELFF. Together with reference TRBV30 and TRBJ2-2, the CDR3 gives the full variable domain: SQTIHQWPATLVQPVGSPLSLECTVEGTSNPNLYWYRQAAGRGLQLLFYSVGIGQISSEVPQNLSASRPQDRQFILSSKKLLLSDSGFYLCAWGLANINTGELFFGEGSRLTVL.

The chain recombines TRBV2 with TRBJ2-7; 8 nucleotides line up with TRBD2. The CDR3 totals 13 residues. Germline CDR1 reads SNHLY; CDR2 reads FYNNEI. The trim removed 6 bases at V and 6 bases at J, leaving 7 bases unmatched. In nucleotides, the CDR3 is TGTGCCAGCAGGAGGGAAACTAGCGGCGAGCAGTACTTC. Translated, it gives CASRRETSGEQYF.

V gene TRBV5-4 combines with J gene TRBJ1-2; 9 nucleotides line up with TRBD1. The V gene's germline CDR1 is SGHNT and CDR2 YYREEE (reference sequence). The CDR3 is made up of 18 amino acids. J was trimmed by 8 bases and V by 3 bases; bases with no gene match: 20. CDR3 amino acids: CASSSPSWTGDGVQGYTF. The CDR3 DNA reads TGTGCCAGCAGCTCCCCCAGCTGGACAGGGGACGGGGTCCAAGGCTACACCTTC. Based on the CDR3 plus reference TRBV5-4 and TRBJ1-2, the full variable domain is ETGVTQSPTHLIKTRGQQVTLRCSSQSGHNTVSWYQQALGQGPQFIFQYYREEENGRGNFPPRFSGLQFPNYSSELNVNALELDDSALYLCASSSPSWTGDGVQGYTFGSGTRLTVV.

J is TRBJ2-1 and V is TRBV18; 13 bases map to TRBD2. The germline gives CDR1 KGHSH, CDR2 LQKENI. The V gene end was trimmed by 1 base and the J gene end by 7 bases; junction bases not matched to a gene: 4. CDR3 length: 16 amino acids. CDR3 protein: CASSPRTSGSYNEQFF. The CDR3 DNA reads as TGTGCCAGCTCACCACGGACTAGCGGGAGTTATAATGAGCAGTTCTTC.

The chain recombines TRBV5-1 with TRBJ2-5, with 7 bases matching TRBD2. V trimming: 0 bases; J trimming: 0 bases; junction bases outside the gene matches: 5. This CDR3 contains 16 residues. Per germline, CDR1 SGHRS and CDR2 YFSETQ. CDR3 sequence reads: CASSLALAAYQETQYF. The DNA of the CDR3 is TGCGCCAGCAGCTTGGCCCTAGCGGCGTACCAAGAGACCCAGTACTTC.

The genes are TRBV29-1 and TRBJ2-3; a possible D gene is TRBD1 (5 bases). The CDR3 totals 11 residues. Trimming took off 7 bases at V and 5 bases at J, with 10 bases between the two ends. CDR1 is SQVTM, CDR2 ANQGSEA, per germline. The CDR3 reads CSATEIDTQYF. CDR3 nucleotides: TGCAGCGCGACAGAAATAGATACGCAGTATTTT.

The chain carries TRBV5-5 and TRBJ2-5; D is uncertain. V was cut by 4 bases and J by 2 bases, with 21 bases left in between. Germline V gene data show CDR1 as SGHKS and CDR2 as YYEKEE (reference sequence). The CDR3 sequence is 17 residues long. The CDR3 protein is CASSRSSGFYGQETQYF. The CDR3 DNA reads TGTGCCAGCAGCCGGTCTTCCGGGTTCTATGGACAAGAGACCCAGTACTTC.

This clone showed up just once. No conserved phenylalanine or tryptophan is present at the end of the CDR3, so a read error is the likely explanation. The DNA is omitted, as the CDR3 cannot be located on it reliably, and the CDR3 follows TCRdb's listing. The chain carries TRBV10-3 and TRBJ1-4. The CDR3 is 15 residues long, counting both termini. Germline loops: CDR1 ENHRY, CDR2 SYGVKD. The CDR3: CAIKSSGAPPRIVFL.

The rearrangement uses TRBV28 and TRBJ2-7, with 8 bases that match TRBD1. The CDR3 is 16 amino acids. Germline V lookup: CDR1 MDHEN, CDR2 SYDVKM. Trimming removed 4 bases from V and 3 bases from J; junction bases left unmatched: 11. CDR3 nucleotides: TGTGCCAGCAGTTATCACCTCCGGGACAGGTTCTACGAGCAGTACTTC. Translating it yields CASSYHLRDRFYEQYF.

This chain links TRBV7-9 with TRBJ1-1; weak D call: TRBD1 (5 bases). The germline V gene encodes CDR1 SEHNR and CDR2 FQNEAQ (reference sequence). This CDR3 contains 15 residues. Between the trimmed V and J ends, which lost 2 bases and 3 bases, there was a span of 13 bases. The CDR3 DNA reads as TGTGCCAGCAGCTTACCGGTAATAGGGGACACTGAAGCTTTCTTT. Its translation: CASSLPVIGDTEAFF.

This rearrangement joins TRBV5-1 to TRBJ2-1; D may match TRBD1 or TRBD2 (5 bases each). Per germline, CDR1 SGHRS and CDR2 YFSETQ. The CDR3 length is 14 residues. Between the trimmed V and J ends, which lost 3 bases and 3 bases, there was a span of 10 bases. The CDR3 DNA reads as TGCGCCAGCAGCTCCCGGGGCCGCTACAATGAGCAGTTCTTC. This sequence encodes CASSSRGRYNEQFF.